This T cell receptor beta chain was observed in a study of cytomegalovirus exposure and HLA in healthy donors (dated 2017 in TCRdb). Concerning the study at large: According to an earlier analysis of 587 of the donors, about 179 million T cells yielded over 90 million unique TCR beta sequences and approximately 300 Gb of sequence data. An early release covering some 640 HLA-typed donors comprised roughly 300 gigabases of sequencing data and roughly 85 million unique TCR sequences. Of the roughly 390 genotyped donors, about 80% fell in the genetic ancestry cluster associated with self-reported Caucasian donors. The study aimed to test whether signatures of past pathogen exposure could be identified by cataloging public T cell receptors. The T cell repertoires of around 730 subjects were profiled by immunosequencing and related to cytomegalovirus serostatus. A separate validation cohort of 100 to 150 different subjects was used in addition to the approximately 610-subject first cohort. High-throughput TCR immunosequencing, statistical association of individual TCRs with disease status, and machine learning were combined to predict cytomegalovirus infection status. In a later analysis, previously published TCR beta repertoires from more than 500 donors were re-analyzed and high-resolution HLA genotyping was added so that TCR occurrence patterns could be studied. Rather than drawing on any new phenotypic data, the later analysis identified candidate immune exposures from TCR beta sequences and the way those sequences occurred across donors. In an earlier analysis of 587 of the donors, high-throughput TCR beta sequencing was used to judge whether each TCR beta V gene segment behaved as functional or pseudogenic. Donor age, sex, ethnicity and CMV serostatus were compiled together with the repertoire data. A later genetic analysis used genome-wide SNP genotypes for about 60% of the roughly 700 donors, treating that subset as a discovery cohort. All discovery cohort repertoires had been generated on a single sequencing platform. Class I and class II HLA loci were covered by the typing at four-digit resolution. The number of typed donors differed by locus: about 620-640 for A, B, C, DRB1 and DQB1; 522 for DQA1; approximately 600 for DPA1; and around 490 for DPB1. A handful of DR-DQ haplotypes were handled as single units for association and clustering because linkage in the cohort was strong. Among about 410 genotyped donors of the cohort, an average of roughly 230,000 unique TCR beta nucleotide sequences was sequenced per donor, of which 15% to 20% were non-productive. Here is what the overall study found, with its caveats: An association between a missense DCLRE1C variant and V-gene and J-gene trimming of TCR beta chains was found in a later genetic analysis and replicated in an independent cohort. In both the original and validation cohorts, the classifier was reported to diagnose cytomegalovirus status with high specificity and sensitivity. In a later analysis, about 17,000 TCR beta sequences were associated with specific HLA alleles at a false discovery rate of 0.05. The sequencing pipeline was judged likely to have produced a cluster of highly shared sequence variants as a technical artifact. A further reported finding was that TCR beta sequences accurately predicted the HLA-A and HLA-B alleles for most subjects in the first cohort. In vitro tests confirmed that three of the cytomegalovirus-associated TCR beta chains recognize cytomegalovirus antigens. According to a later analysis, TCR association rates differed among HLA loci, with DRB1 alleles showing the most associated TCRs and HLA-C alleles showing the fewest. It was suggested by the authors that the approach could potentially be generalized to other disease states and immunological phenotypes. In an earlier analysis of under 600 of the donors, most TCR beta V segments were observed in productive rearrangements about 87% or about 30% of the time, broadly matching IMGT annotations. Because counts were too low, about 18 rarely observed V segments, including chromosome 9 orphons, were left out of the earlier analysis of about 620 of the donors. According to a later analysis, parvovirus B19, influenza, CMV and Epstein-Barr virus appeared linked to several top co-occurrence clusters. In a later analysis, HLA-associated TCR beta chains showed more clonal expansion and lower generation probabilities than non-associated chains that were equally common. Most CMV-associated TCR beta chains appeared to be HLA-restricted in a later analysis, and the HLA associations seemed to be driven largely by CMV exposure. Correlated functional status among segregating V segments might be attributable to linkage disequilibrium, but an unknown experimental factor could not be ruled out. Only TCR beta chains were sequenced in this cohort, and the absence of alpha or paired-chain data limited detectable features. The 87-base-pair reads could not distinguish some IMGT-functional V segments, including TRBV6-2 and TRBV6-3, so those segments were excluded. Because HLA typing was missing for some donors at each locus, association tests included only the typed subset. Roughly uniform sequencing depth across donors was assumed in presence/absence analyses, although this assumption may not hold. When HLA alleles, especially DR and DQ, strongly co-occurred, TCR associations were difficult to assign to individual alleles. For the cohort, immune exposure information was limited to CMV serostatus. Most TCR sequences were observed very rarely across donors, whereas some public TCRs were present in many individuals. The study listed 150 to 200 TCR beta chains as associated with cytomegalovirus. A later genetic analysis reported fewer N-insertions in productive TCRs among donors in an Asian-associated ancestry cluster than the approximately 670-donor mean.

To note about this clone: Its antigen is currently not known.

The cohort consisted of 670 or so healthy bone marrow donors. All cohort members were sampled while nominally healthy, although unrecorded immune exposures were likely present. The donor tested CMV seronegative and was one of the 352 seronegative cohort members. A peripheral blood sample was collected from each donor, and TCR beta sequencing was performed on peripheral blood mononuclear cells. The Qiagen DNeasy Blood Extraction Kit was used to extract genomic DNA from the blood cell samples. The CDR3 runs 15 amino acids, cysteine and phenylalanine included. The entry retains the CDR3 DNA only, 45 bases that are in frame from base 1. Cut back by 0 bases and 2 bases, the V and J ends lie 12 bases apart. CDR1 and CDR2, looked up from the germline V gene, are SGHTS and YDEGEE. Libraries were prepared through the immunoSEQ multiplex PCR assay. For the multiplex PCR, a mixture combining 60 forward primers for TCR Vbeta segments and 13 reverse primers for TCR Jbeta segments was used. The CDR3 region of rearranged TCR beta genes was amplified from genomic DNA with a multiplex PCR assay. Amplified TCR beta libraries were sequenced as 87-base-pair reads on the Illumina HiSeq System. In the original analysis: A later analysis tallied about 77 million unique TCR beta chains across the 650 to 750 repertoires, and some 10 million of those chains were shared by two or more donors. A nearest-neighbor algorithm error-corrected the raw reads and collapsed the reads into unique sequences, merging closely related sequences to remove PCR and sequencing errors. To assign V, D and J gene segments, CDR3 sequences were aligned to IMGT reference sequences. Each retained sequence needed at least a six-nucleotide match to both a V gene segment and a J gene segment. A rearrangement was called productive if the CDR3 had no stop codons and remained in frame with V and J, and every other rearrangement was called non-productive. Following IMGT convention, CDR3 was defined as the stretch from the second conserved V-encoded cysteine up to the conserved J-encoded phenylalanine. In an earlier analysis of more than 550 of the donors, sequences lacking an unambiguous match to a single V gene segment were excluded. In an earlier analysis of some 590 of the donors, V segments were called functional above 56.7% productive rearrangements and were called segregating when the between-donor standard deviation exceeded 5%. A statistical classification framework was built to diagnose cytomegalovirus status from the catalog of TCR beta chain sequences. In a later analysis, TCR nucleotide sequences were compared against IMGT/GENE-DB human TR gene sequences so that V and J genes could be assigned. A later analysis assigned CDR3 sequences and most-parsimonious VDJ recombination scenarios with the TCRdist pipeline. In a later analysis, every TCR beta chain was defined by the combination of its CDR3 amino acid sequence and its V-gene family, and reads without a unique V-gene family were dropped. To address suspected cross-contamination and a sequencing artifact, a later analysis removed a few hundred highly shared, low-generation-probability nucleotide sequences. In a later analysis, a clonal expansion index was calculated for each public chain from normalized within-repertoire ranks of inferred template counts. In a later analysis, generation probabilities were computed with a VDJ recombination model fitted to out-of-frame rearrangements, and the resulting probabilities were checked against IGoR. Hypergeometric tests were used in a later analysis to score TCR-TCR, TCR-HLA and TCR-CMV co-occurrence, with a repertoire-size bias correction applied to the TCR pairs. False discovery rates were estimated in a later analysis by permuting HLA or CMV assignments 20 times. A later analysis grouped co-occurring TCRs with DBSCAN, adding TCRdist sequence similarity when clustering within HLA-allele-positive subsets. Repertoires with fewer than 30,000 or more than 120,000 public chains, plus five repertoires with anomalous nucleotide sharing, were excluded from co-occurrence clustering. TCRdb's version of the immuneACCESS table is confined to in-frame rearrangements and falls short of the full clone set. An unresolved V gene accounts for under half of the shortfall where checked; the remainder is of unknown origin. That table is the source of V, J and clone size, and D and trimming were worked out from the DNA. The sample's own table lists 63,000 or so clones. In total, the top ten clones hold around 15% of the sample.

The chain is assembled from TRBV5-8 and TRBJ2-7, with an unclear D gene assignment. Material for sequencing was PBMCs. The clonotype originates from a boy aged 5-17 years in good health and CMV-seronegative. DNA sequence: TGTGCCAGCAGCTTGGAACGAACACCCACCTACGAGCAGTACTTC. Its translation is CASSLERTPTYEQYF.